The 2 T cell receptor beta chains given below trace back to one sample, sequenced in a study of T cells in Graves' hyperthyroidism and ophthalmopathy. Amplification targeted TCR beta CDR3 regions from RNA transcripts. HTBI primers were the set used in a first-round RT-PCR of the TCR CDR3. Each CDR3 protein gets one entry after TCRdb re-called the multiplex PCR reads with MiXCR. Here the sample spans 550,000 to 700,000 distinct CDR3 sequences, about 15% being singletons. Specimen: blood. Every receptor here comes from a woman in her thirties or forties with Graves' ophthalmopathy.

This clonotype was counted many times. The chain employs TRBV28 and TRBJ2-7; 12 bases map to TRBD1. The ends lost 3 bases at V and 3 bases at J; junction bases unmatched: 3. CDR3 length equals 15 residues. From germline, CDR1 is MDHEN and CDR2 SYDVKM. The CDR3 DNA is TGTGCCAGCAGTTTGGGACAGGGGGCAATCTACGAGCAGTACTTC. It codes for CASSLGQGAIYEQYF.

This clonotype was detected many times. CDR3 in amino acids: CASSFRRTLHTEAFF. CDR3 nucleotides: TGTGCCAGCAGTTTTCGTCGGACTTTGCACACTGAAGCTTTCTTT. The chain is built from TRBV27 and TRBJ1-1; D not certain. Trimming took off 3 bases at V and 3 bases at J, with 14 bases between the two ends. This CDR3 has 15 amino acids. From germline, CDR1 is MNHEY and CDR2 SMNVEV (reference sequence).